A single T cell receptor beta chain is shown here with its context. The CDR3 runs 14 residues. J was trimmed by 6 bases and V by 4 bases; bases with no gene match: 4. The germline V gene has CDR1 SGHNT and CDR2 YYREEE (reference sequence). TCRdb keeps only in-frame clones here, not all; method: immunoSEQ multiplex PCR. Of more than 300,000 clones detected, just over 85% appear once; the ten largest clones hold 10%. This specimen comes from a study of blood T cell repertoires in COVID-19. Turning to the study itself: PBMCs, B-cell-depleted T cells, or T cells were the source of the cDNA or gDNA that made up the material.

The sequenced material came from PBMCs or T cells enriched from blood (not recorded which). The origin of this receptor is a woman in her late teens or twenties who had recovered from COVID-19. This rearrangement joins TRBV5-4 to TRBJ1-2, with TRBD1 matching over 12 bases. The chain's CDR3 is CASSGTGGANGYTF. CDR3 nucleotides: TGTGCCAGCAGCGGGACAGGGGGCGCGAATGGCTACACCTTC.